This T cell receptor beta chain emerged from a study of T cell responses to AZD1222 COVID-19 vaccine (dated by TCRdb to 2020 to 2023). Regarding the research as a whole: TCR sequencing was performed for some 250 trial participants, of whom about 200 were given two doses of AZD1222 and around 25 were given two doses of MenACWY control vaccine. Trial participants were enrolled into age subgroups of 18-55, 56-69 and 70-plus years, which contained about 150, 27 and 61 TCR-sequenced participants, respectively.

Turning to this clone: Its antigen specificity is not known. Base-call qualities are not available, and no considerably larger clone is one nucleotide away.

The CDR3 regions of human TCRbeta chains were analyzed by immunosequencing. On the study's bioinformatics: Repertoire TCRs were matched against a reference library of SARS-CoV-2-specific TCRs generated with the MIRA antigen-specificity platform. Breadth meant the fraction of unique TCRs that were SARS-CoV-2-associated, whereas depth meant the fraction of total T cells that were SARS-CoV-2-associated. Using the MIRA data, each spike-specific TCR was mapped to the spike region that the TCR reacts to and placed in a CD4 or CD8 class. Log10-transformed breadth and depth values were compared by one-way ANOVA with Sidak's multiple comparisons tests. The immuneACCESS repertoire file appears here via TCRdb, limited to in-frame rearrangements. These files lack a portion of the clones; in checked studies, under half of the deficit traces to unresolved V genes, and the cause of the others is not known. The V and J calls and the clone size are those of that table, but D and trimming were determined from the DNA. The sample table lists 150,000 to 200,000 clones, around nine tenths of them with a count of one. The ten biggest clones cover about 4% of the sample.

General study outcomes and caveats: Vaccine-associated CD4 TCRs spanned the whole spike protein, with dominant responses in regions 160-218 and 743-854. After two AZD1222 doses, spike-specific TCR breadth and depth were significantly higher than at day 0 and than in MenACWY recipients. Conclusions about previously exposed vaccinees were limited because only six or seven AZD1222 recipients were SARS-CoV-2 seropositive at baseline. Reportedly, almost half of the unique spike-specific TCRs recognized epitopes lying outside the regions that are mutated in the B.1.351 and B.1.1.7 variants. Most participants were white British and females outnumbered males, and the authors suggested that clonal diversity may have been underestimated. The 56-69-year group was small, and its depth increase did not reach significance, likely because of low power. No day 14 peak-response samples were available, so repertoires were characterized only after the peak T cell response.

Per the publication, the time point label means: about 28 days (+/-7) after the second vaccine dose. The treatment or condition label of this sample denotes: meningococcal conjugate vaccine given as trial control. The vaccinee samples were drawn from two UK trials, COV001 and COV002, one of which was a single-blind randomized controlled phase 2/3 trial testing AZD1222 (ChAdOx1 nCoV-19) in healthy adults. For TCRbeta chain sequencing, PBMC samples from trial participants were taken at day 0 and at day 28 after the second dose. The germline V gene sets CDR1 to SGHVS and CDR2 to FQNEAQ. Measured from the cysteine to the phenylalanine, the CDR3 is 12 residues long. Here the CDR3 DNA is all that survives: 36 bases in frame from base 1. The germline ends are 5 bases apart after V is trimmed by 5 bases and J by 0 bases.

The rearrangement combines TRBV7-8 with TRBJ2-7; the D gene lacks a confident call. This material consisted of peripheral blood, taken 28 days after the second dose of the MenACWY control vaccine. The clonotype originates from an adult who received the MenACWY meningococcal vaccine as a control. The sequenced DNA: TGTGCCAGCAGCCAGACCTCCTACGAGCAGTACTTC. Translation gives CASSQTSYEQYF.